What follows describes a single TCR beta chain. Per germline, CDR1 SGHRS and CDR2 YFSETQ. This CDR3 region has 16 residues. With V trimmed by 3 bases and J by 1 base, 9 bases remained unmatched. The sample comes from a study of blood T cell repertoires in COVID-19. Study summary: Acute and convalescent COVID-19 specimens originated in the United States, Italy and Spain. PBMCs, B-cell-depleted T cells, or T cells were the source of the cDNA or gDNA that made up the material.

As processed by the authors: Using reference gene primer amplification, nucleated cell counts were estimated. Measured with immunoSEQ multiplex PCR; TCRdb has only the in-frame clones, and not every one. Clone size and the V and J calls come from that table; the DNA yielded D and trimming. This sample has around 90,000 clones, with roughly 80% found just once. The TCR was taken from a human donor in a cohort sampled during active COVID-19. This rearrangement joins TRBV5-1 to TRBJ2-7; 8 bases match TRBD1. The sequenced sample was peripheral blood. Here the CDR3 reads CASSSRTGKKSYEQYF. Here the CDR3 DNA reads TGCGCCAGCAGCTCCCGGACAGGGAAAAAGTCCTACGAGCAGTACTTC.